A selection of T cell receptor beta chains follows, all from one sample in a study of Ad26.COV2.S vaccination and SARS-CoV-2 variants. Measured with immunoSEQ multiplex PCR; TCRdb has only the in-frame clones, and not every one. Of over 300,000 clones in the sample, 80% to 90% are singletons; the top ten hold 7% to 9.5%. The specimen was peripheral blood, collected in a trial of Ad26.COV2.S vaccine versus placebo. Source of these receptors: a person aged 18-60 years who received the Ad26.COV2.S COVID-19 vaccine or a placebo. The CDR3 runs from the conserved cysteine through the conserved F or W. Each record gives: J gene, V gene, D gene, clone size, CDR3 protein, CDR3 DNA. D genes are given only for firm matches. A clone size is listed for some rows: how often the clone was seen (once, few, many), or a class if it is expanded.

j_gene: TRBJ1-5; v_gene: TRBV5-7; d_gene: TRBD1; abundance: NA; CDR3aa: CASSWTGQGKRQPQHF; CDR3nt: TGTGCCAGCAGCTGGACGGGACAGGGAAAACGGCAGCCCCAGCATTTT
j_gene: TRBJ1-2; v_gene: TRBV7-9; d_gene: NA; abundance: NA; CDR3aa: CASSLGGADYTYGYTF; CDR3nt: TGTGCCAGCAGCTTAGGAGGGGCGGACTATACCTATGGCTACACCTTC
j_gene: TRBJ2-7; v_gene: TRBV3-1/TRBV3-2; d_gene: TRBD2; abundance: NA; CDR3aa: CASSQVSGRGREQYF; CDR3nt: TGTGCCAGCAGCCAAGTGAGCGGGAGAGGAAGAGAGCAGTACTTC
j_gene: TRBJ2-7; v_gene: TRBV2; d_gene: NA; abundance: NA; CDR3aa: CASREWDFTYEQYF; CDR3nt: TGTGCCAGCAGGGAGTGGGACTTCACCTACGAGCAGTACTTC
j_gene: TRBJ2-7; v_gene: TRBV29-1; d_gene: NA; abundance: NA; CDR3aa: CSVIADLYEQYF; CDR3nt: TGCAGCGTCATTGCAGACCTCTACGAGCAGTACTTC
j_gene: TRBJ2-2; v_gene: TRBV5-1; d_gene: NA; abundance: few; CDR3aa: CASSLVQSNTGELFF; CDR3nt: TGCGCCAGCAGCTTGGTACAGTCGAACACCGGGGAGCTGTTTTTT
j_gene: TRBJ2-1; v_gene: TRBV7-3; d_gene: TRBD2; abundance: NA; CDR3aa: CASSQLAPISSYNEQFF; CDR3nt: TGTGCCAGCAGCCAACTAGCGCCAATCAGCTCCTACAATGAGCAGTTCTTC
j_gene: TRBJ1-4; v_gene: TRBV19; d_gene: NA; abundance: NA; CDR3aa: CASSFGGRNEKLFF; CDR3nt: TGTGCCAGTAGTTTCGGGGGAAGGAATGAAAAACTGTTTTTT
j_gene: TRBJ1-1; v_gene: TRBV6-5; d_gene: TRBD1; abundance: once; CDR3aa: CASSPDRGASTEAFF; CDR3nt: TGTGCCAGCAGCCCCGACAGGGGGGCTTCCACTGAAGCTTTCTTT
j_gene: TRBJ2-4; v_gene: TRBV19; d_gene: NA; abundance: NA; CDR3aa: CASSVREIAKNIQYF; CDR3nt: TGTGCCAGTAGTGTTCGGGAGATAGCCAAAAACATTCAGTACTTC
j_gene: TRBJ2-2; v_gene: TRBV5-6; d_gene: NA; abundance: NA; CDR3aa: CASSFWANTGELFF; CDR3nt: TGTGCCAGCAGCTTCTGGGCGAACACCGGGGAGCTGTTTTTT
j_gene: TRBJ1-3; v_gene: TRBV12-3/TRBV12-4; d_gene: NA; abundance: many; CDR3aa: CASSFSSGNTIYF; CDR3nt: TGTGCCAGCAGTTTCAGCTCTGGAAACACCATATATTTT
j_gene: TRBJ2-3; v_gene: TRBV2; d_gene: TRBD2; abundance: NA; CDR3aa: CASKQDAGDLTDTQYF; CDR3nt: TGTGCCAGCAAACAAGATGCGGGGGACCTCACAGATACGCAGTATTTT